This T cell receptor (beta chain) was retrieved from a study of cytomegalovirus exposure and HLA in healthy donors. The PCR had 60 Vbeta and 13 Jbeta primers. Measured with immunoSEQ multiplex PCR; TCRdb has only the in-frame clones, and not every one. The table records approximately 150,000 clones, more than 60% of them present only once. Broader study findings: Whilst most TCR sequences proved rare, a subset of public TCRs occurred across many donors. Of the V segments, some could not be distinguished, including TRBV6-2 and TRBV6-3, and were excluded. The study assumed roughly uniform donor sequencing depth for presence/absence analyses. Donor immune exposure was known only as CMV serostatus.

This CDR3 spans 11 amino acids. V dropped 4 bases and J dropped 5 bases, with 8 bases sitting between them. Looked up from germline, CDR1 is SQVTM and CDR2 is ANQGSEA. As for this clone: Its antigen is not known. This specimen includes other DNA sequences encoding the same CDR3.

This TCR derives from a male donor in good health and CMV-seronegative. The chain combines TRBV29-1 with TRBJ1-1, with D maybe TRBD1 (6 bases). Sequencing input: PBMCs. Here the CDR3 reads CSVGRGTEAFF. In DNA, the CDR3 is TGCAGCGTTGGCAGGGGAACTGAAGCTTTCTTT. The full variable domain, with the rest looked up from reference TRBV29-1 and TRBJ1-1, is SAVISQKPSRDICQRGTSLTIQCQVDSQVTMMFWYRQQPGQSLTLIATANQGSEATYESGFVIDKFPISRPNLTFSTLTVSNMSPEDSSIYLCSVGRGTEAFFGQGTRLTVV.